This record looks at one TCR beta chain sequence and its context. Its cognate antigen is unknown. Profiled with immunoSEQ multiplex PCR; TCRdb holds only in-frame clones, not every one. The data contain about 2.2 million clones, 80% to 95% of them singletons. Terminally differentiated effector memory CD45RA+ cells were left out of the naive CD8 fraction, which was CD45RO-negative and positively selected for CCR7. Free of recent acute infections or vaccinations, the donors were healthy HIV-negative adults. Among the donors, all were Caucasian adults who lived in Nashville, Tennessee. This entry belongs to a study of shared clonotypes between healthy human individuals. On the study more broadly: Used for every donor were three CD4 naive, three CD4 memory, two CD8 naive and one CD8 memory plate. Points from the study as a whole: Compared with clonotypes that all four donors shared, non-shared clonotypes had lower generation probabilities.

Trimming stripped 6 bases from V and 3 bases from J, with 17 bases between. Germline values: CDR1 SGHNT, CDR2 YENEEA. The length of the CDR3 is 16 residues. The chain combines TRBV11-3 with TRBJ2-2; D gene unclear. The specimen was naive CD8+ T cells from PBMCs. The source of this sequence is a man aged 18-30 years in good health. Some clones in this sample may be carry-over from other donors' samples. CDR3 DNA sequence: TGTGCCAGCAGACAAGACCGAAACTGGCACACCGGGGAGCTGTTTTTT. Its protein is CASRQDRNWHTGELFF.